One T cell receptor (beta chain) is described in this entry. In the original workflow: Reference gene primer amplification gave estimated nucleated cell counts. Using immunoSEQ multiplex PCR, the repertoire was profiled, and TCRdb retains in-frame clones only, with some absent. Clonal size and the V and J genes are those of that table, whereas D and trimming came from the DNA. This table holds approximately 63,000 clones, roughly 91% found once. The sample comes from a study of blood T cell repertoires in COVID-19. Turning to the study itself: Whether acute or convalescent, the COVID-19 samples came from the United States, Italy and Spain. Nucleic acid was either cDNA or gDNA, and it came from T cells, B-cell-depleted T cells, or PBMCs.

The clonotype was recovered from a human donor in a cohort sampled during active COVID-19. Sequenced: peripheral blood.

The CDR3 spells CATIRREGIYNEQFF. DNA of the CDR3: TGTGCCACCATCCGGCGGGAGGGGATCTACAATGAGCAGTTCTTC. The chain employs TRBV15 and TRBJ2-1; 9 positions match TRBD2. This CDR3 has 15 amino acids. CDR1 and CDR2 from the germline V gene are LNHNV and YYDKDF (reference sequence). V dropped 7 bases and J dropped 3; count of bases not matched to a gene: 7.